Listed below are T cell receptor beta chains from one sample, sequenced in a study of response to subunit inactivated influenza vaccine. One entry per CDR3 protein, called by TCRdb with MiXCR from the RT-PCR reads. The sample contains 560,000 or so distinct CDR3 sequences, roughly 8.2% of which appear only once. Specimen: PBMCs from blood, collected around 25 months after vaccination. The receptors originated from a man aged 50 to 75 who received an inactivated influenza vaccine. Each CDR3 is given without its conserved first and last residue.

length,J,V,CDR3
13,TRBJ2-1,TRBV6-1,ASRTGTSAYNEQF
14,TRBJ1-3,TRBV4-3,ASSPPGQGTGNTIY
10,TRBJ1-2,TRBV5-1,ASSDDSYGYT
11,TRBJ2-1,TRBV27,ASSPHSGSEQF
10,TRBJ2-5,TRBV29-1,SVETGAETQY
13,TRBJ1-6,TRBV30,AWSVQGGDASPLH
10,TRBJ2-5,TRBV5-1,ASSLNTETQY
14,TRBJ1-2,TRBV25-1,ASSPPRGQGSYGYT
12,TRBJ2-7,TRBV28,ASSLDILSYEQY
12,TRBJ2-5,TRBV18,ASSPGGLRETQY
13,TRBJ2-7,TRBV20-1,SAEGLALSSYEQY
11,TRBJ1-5,TRBV3-1,ASIPPRGQPQH
14,TRBJ2-2,TRBV4-2,ASSQFRGRSTGELF
13,TRBJ1-5,TRBV4-3,ASSRGANSNQPQH
14,TRBJ2-1,TRBV20-1,SARSFVGSSYNEQF